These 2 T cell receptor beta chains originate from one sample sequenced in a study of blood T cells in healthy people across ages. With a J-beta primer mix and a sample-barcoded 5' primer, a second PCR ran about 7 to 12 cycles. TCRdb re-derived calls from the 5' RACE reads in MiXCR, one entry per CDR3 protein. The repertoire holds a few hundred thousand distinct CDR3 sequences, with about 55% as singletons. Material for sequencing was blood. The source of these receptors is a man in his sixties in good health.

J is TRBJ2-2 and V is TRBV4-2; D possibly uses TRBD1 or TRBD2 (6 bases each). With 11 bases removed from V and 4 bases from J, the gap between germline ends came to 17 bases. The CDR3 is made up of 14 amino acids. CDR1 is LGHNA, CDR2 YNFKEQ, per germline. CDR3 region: CAARGRDGTGELFF. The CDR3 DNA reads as TGTGCCGCCCGGGGGCGCGATGGCACCGGGGAGCTGTTTTTT.

The CDR3: CASSYGQGGLNEKLFF. The CDR3 DNA follows: TGTGCCAGCAGTTACGGGCAGGGAGGACTAAATGAAAAACTGTTTTTT. This chain uses TRBV6-6 with TRBJ1-4; D perhaps matches TRBD1 (5 bases). CDR3 size: 16 residues. Germline V gene sequence: CDR1 MNHNY, CDR2 SVGAGI (reference sequence). V gave up 2 bases and J gave up 5 bases, with 15 bases separating them.